Reported below is one T cell receptor beta chain. Germline V gene data show CDR1 as SGHRS and CDR2 as YFSETQ. The germline V and J ends were trimmed by 6 bases and 5 bases, with 17 bases remaining between them. There are 14 residues in the CDR3. This record comes from a study of T cell responses to AZD1222 COVID-19 vaccine. TCRdb keeps only in-frame clones here, not all; method: immunoSEQ multiplex PCR. The sample shows approximately 82,000 clones, roughly nine tenths of them seen only once. This specimen consisted of peripheral blood, obtained on day 0 of AZD1222 vaccination. This chain links TRBV5-1 with TRBJ2-5, with a weak D call TRBD2 (6 bases). The clonotype was recovered from an adult in good health. The CDR3 loop reads CASKEGKGIETQYF. CDR3 sequence (DNA): TGCGCCAGCAAGGAGGGGAAAGGGATCGAGACCCAGTACTTC.